These T cell receptor beta chains were read from a single sample in a study of CD8 T cells in ankylosing spondylitis. Using its own MiXCR run on the 5' RACE reads, TCRdb lists one record per CDR3 protein. The table has over 130,000 distinct CDR3 sequences, around 45% seen once. Sequencing was carried out using synovial fluid, either unsorted or a sorted T cell fraction (not recorded which). These receptors originate from a male donor with ankylosing spondylitis. Each CDR3 is given with its conserved first and last residue. The D gene is left open where the match is weak. Clone size appears in some rows only: once, few, many, or a class for an expanded clone.

clone size: many; V gene: TRBV6-1; J gene: TRBJ2-3; D gene: NA; CDR3 DNA: TGTGCCAGCAGTGAAGAAGAGGGGACCTCAGATACGCAGTATTTT; CDR3 protein: CASSEEEGTSDTQYF
clone size: NA; V gene: TRBV3-1; J gene: TRBJ2-1; D gene: NA; CDR3 DNA: TGTGCCAGCAGCCGTCGGGACGCCCGGAGGGAGCAGTTCTTC; CDR3 protein: CASSRRDARREQFF
clone size: NA; V gene: TRBV7-9; J gene: TRBJ2-5; D gene: NA; CDR3 DNA: TGTGCCAGCAGCTTAAGGGCAGGGGCCGCCCAAGAGACCCAGTACTTC; CDR3 protein: CASSLRAGAAQETQYF
clone size: few; V gene: TRBV27; J gene: TRBJ2-7; D gene: TRBD2; CDR3 DNA: TGTGCCAGCAGTCTTCTCCTAGCGGGAGAACGATACGAGCAGTACTTC; CDR3 protein: CASSLLLAGERYEQYF
clone size: many; V gene: TRBV20-1; J gene: TRBJ2-1; D gene: NA; CDR3 DNA: TGCAGTGCTAGGTCCGGGCGCGACTACAATGAGCAGTTCTTC; CDR3 protein: CSARSGRDYNEQFF
clone size: NA; V gene: TRBV6-1; J gene: TRBJ2-1; D gene: TRBD1; CDR3 DNA: TGTGCCGTGCGGACAGGGTTCTACAATGAGCAGTTCTTC; CDR3 protein: CAVRTGFYNEQFF
clone size: NA; V gene: TRBV27; J gene: TRBJ1-5; D gene: NA; CDR3 DNA: TGTGCCAGCAGTCCCAATCTCCTCTCTCCCCAGCATTTT; CDR3 protein: CASSPNLLSPQHF
clone size: NA; V gene: TRBV7-9; J gene: TRBJ2-1; D gene: NA; CDR3 DNA: TGTGCCAGCAGCTTATCGGCGGGGGCATACAATGAGCAGTTCTTC; CDR3 protein: CASSLSAGAYNEQFF
clone size: NA; V gene: TRBV4-1; J gene: TRBJ2-7; D gene: NA; CDR3 DNA: TGCGCCAGCAGCCAAGATGTAGGGGTTGAAGAGCAGTACTTC; CDR3 protein: CASSQDVGVEEQYF
clone size: few; V gene: TRBV12-3/TRBV12-4; J gene: TRBJ2-7; D gene: NA; CDR3 DNA: TGTGCCAGCAGTTTGGTTGGGGGCTGGTACGAGCAGTACTTC; CDR3 protein: CASSLVGGWYEQYF
clone size: few; V gene: TRBV29-1; J gene: TRBJ2-2; D gene: TRBD2; CDR3 DNA: TGCAGCGCACTAGCGGGAGACACCGGGGAGCTGTTTTTT; CDR3 protein: CSALAGDTGELFF
clone size: NA; V gene: TRBV12-3/TRBV12-4; J gene: TRBJ2-3; D gene: TRBD2; CDR3 DNA: TGTACCAGCAGTTTTGGAGGGCTAGCGGGGGCCCTGGGCACAGATACGCAGTATTTT; CDR3 protein: CTSSFGGLAGALGTDTQYF
clone size: NA; V gene: TRBV7-8; J gene: TRBJ2-5; D gene: TRBD2; CDR3 DNA: TGTGCCAGCAGTACAATAGCGGGAGTGGTTCAGGAGACCCAGTACTTC; CDR3 protein: CASSTIAGVVQETQYF
clone size: many; V gene: TRBV4-1; J gene: TRBJ2-1; D gene: TRBD2; CDR3 DNA: TGCGCCAGCAGCCAAGTGCCTAGCGGAACCTACAATGAGCAGTTCTTC; CDR3 protein: CASSQVPSGTYNEQFF
clone size: few; V gene: TRBV4-1; J gene: TRBJ2-2; D gene: NA; CDR3 DNA: TGCGCCAGCAGCCGGAGGACAACGAACACCGGGGAGCTGTTTTTT; CDR3 protein: CASSRRTTNTGELFF
clone size: many; V gene: TRBV6-2/TRBV6-3; J gene: TRBJ2-1; D gene: TRBD2; CDR3 DNA: TGTGCCAGCAGTTACACTAGCGGGAACTATGAGCAGTTCTTC; CDR3 protein: CASSYTSGNYEQFF
clone size: NA; V gene: TRBV28; J gene: TRBJ1-1; D gene: NA; CDR3 DNA: TGTGCCAGCAGTCCCCAGGGAAGGGGGAACACTGAAGCTTTCTTT; CDR3 protein: CASSPQGRGNTEAFF
clone size: NA; V gene: TRBV28; J gene: TRBJ1-6; D gene: TRBD1; CDR3 DNA: TGTGCCAGCAGTTTGCAAGAGACAGGGGTGAGTTCACCCCTCCACTTT; CDR3 protein: CASSLQETGVSSPLHF
clone size: few; V gene: TRBV29-1; J gene: TRBJ1-6; D gene: NA; CDR3 DNA: TGCAGCGGGGGAGGACAGCTGAGCTCCTATAATTCACCCCTCCACTTT; CDR3 protein: CSGGGQLSSYNSPLHF
clone size: few; V gene: TRBV5-1; J gene: TRBJ2-7; D gene: NA; CDR3 DNA: TGCGCCAGCAGCTTGGGGCAGCCTTACGACGAGCAGTACTTC; CDR3 protein: CASSLGQPYDEQYF
clone size: NA; V gene: TRBV7-9; J gene: TRBJ2-6; D gene: NA; CDR3 DNA: TGTGCCAGCAGCTTAGCGTCCGGGACCTTCGGGGCCAACGTCCTGACTTTC; CDR3 protein: CASSLASGTFGANVLTF
clone size: NA; V gene: TRBV2; J gene: TRBJ2-3; D gene: TRBD2; CDR3 DNA: TGTGCCAGCACGCCAGGGACTAGCGGGGTGGATACGCAGTATTTT; CDR3 protein: CASTPGTSGVDTQYF
clone size: NA; V gene: TRBV5-1; J gene: TRBJ2-7; D gene: TRBD1; CDR3 DNA: TGCGCCAGCAGCCCTGGACAGGGGGCGGCCGAGCAGTACTTC; CDR3 protein: CASSPGQGAAEQYF
clone size: NA; V gene: TRBV7-9; J gene: TRBJ1-1; D gene: NA; CDR3 DNA: TGTGCCAGCAGCTCCAGCGGAGTTGGGACTGAAGCTTTCTTT; CDR3 protein: CASSSSGVGTEAFF
clone size: few; V gene: TRBV6-5; J gene: TRBJ2-3; D gene: NA; CDR3 DNA: TGTGCCAGCAGTTACGGGGGGACCGCGGATACGCAGTATTTT; CDR3 protein: CASSYGGTADTQYF
clone size: few; V gene: TRBV5-4; J gene: TRBJ2-7; D gene: NA; CDR3 DNA: TGTGCCAGCAGCTTGGGTGCGGGGACTCGCCCTCCCCTGGCCATCTACGAGCAGTACTTC; CDR3 protein: CASSLGAGTRPPLAIYEQYF
clone size: NA; V gene: TRBV20-1; J gene: TRBJ2-3; D gene: TRBD2; CDR3 DNA: TGCAGTGCGGCCCCCCAGCGGGGGCCTACAGATACGCAGTATTTT; CDR3 protein: CSAAPQRGPTDTQYF
clone size: NA; V gene: TRBV10-3; J gene: TRBJ2-2; D gene: NA; CDR3 DNA: TGTGCCATCAGTGAAAAAAGGACCACTCGGCTCACCGGGGAGCTGTTTTTT; CDR3 protein: CAISEKRTTRLTGELFF
clone size: NA; V gene: TRBV20-1; J gene: TRBJ1-4; D gene: TRBD1; CDR3 DNA: TGCAGTGCCCCGACAGGGCCCGAACCTTACACTAATGAAAAACTGTTTTTT; CDR3 protein: CSAPTGPEPYTNEKLFF
clone size: NA; V gene: TRBV7-8; J gene: TRBJ2-3; D gene: NA; CDR3 DNA: TGTGCCAGCAGCCGAATCTCTTTCCCGAGGGTCGAGGGCACAGATACGCAGTATTTT; CDR3 protein: CASSRISFPRVEGTDTQYF
clone size: few; V gene: TRBV16; J gene: TRBJ2-7; D gene: NA; CDR3 DNA: TGTGCCAGCAGCACCCAAAAGGGGGTTAGGACCTACGAGCAGTACTTC; CDR3 protein: CASSTQKGVRTYEQYF
clone size: NA; V gene: TRBV15; J gene: TRBJ2-2; D gene: NA; CDR3 DNA: TGTGCCACCAGCAGAACCGAAGGTCCGATGTCCGGGGAGCTGTTTTTT; CDR3 protein: CATSRTEGPMSGELFF
clone size: NA; V gene: TRBV28; J gene: TRBJ2-7; D gene: NA; CDR3 DNA: TGTGCCAGCAGTCTCCGGGGGCAGACGTACGAGCAGCACTTC; CDR3 protein: CASSLRGQTYEQHF
clone size: many; V gene: TRBV12-3/TRBV12-4; J gene: TRBJ2-1; D gene: TRBD2; CDR3 DNA: TGTGCCAGCAGTGCGGGGACTAGCGTCTCCTACAATGAGCAGTTCTTC; CDR3 protein: CASSAGTSVSYNEQFF
clone size: NA; V gene: TRBV7-2; J gene: TRBJ2-7; D gene: TRBD1; CDR3 DNA: TGTGCCAGCAGCAGTCGACAGGGTGTATACGAGCAGTACTTC; CDR3 protein: CASSSRQGVYEQYF
clone size: NA; V gene: TRBV5-8; J gene: TRBJ2-7; D gene: NA; CDR3 DNA: TGTGCCAGCAGCTTGGGGGCAGGGGTACGCGAGCAGTACTTC; CDR3 protein: CASSLGAGVREQYF
clone size: NA; V gene: TRBV28; J gene: TRBJ1-1; D gene: NA; CDR3 DNA: TGTGCCAGCAGTTTAGATATGGGAGAGGGGGTGACTACTGAAGCTTTCTTT; CDR3 protein: CASSLDMGEGVTTEAFF
clone size: NA; V gene: TRBV19; J gene: TRBJ1-2; D gene: NA; CDR3 DNA: TGTGCCAGTAGCCCGACAGGTTTCAGCGGCTACACCTTC; CDR3 protein: CASSPTGFSGYTF
clone size: few; V gene: TRBV6-5; J gene: TRBJ2-7; D gene: NA; CDR3 DNA: TGTGCCAGCAGTTACGGTAATACCTACGAGCAGTACTTC; CDR3 protein: CASSYGNTYEQYF
clone size: NA; V gene: TRBV15; J gene: TRBJ2-7; D gene: NA; CDR3 DNA: TGTGCCACCAGCAGAGATGTACGATGGGGACTTCACGAGCAGTACTTC; CDR3 protein: CATSRDVRWGLHEQYF
clone size: NA; V gene: TRBV30; J gene: TRBJ2-7; D gene: TRBD2; CDR3 DNA: TGTGCCTGGAGTGTGGGGAGCGGGAACGAGCAGTACTTC; CDR3 protein: CAWSVGSGNEQYF
clone size: NA; V gene: TRBV20-1; J gene: TRBJ2-1; D gene: TRBD2; CDR3 DNA: TGCAGTGCTAGAGATCAGGAGGGGACTAGCGGGGCCTCCTACAATGAGCAGTTCTTC; CDR3 protein: CSARDQEGTSGASYNEQFF
clone size: NA; V gene: TRBV12-3/TRBV12-4; J gene: TRBJ1-2; D gene: TRBD1; CDR3 DNA: TGTGCCAGCAACCATGGGACAGGCGCCTATGGCTACACCTTC; CDR3 protein: CASNHGTGAYGYTF
clone size: NA; V gene: TRBV4-2; J gene: TRBJ2-7; D gene: NA; CDR3 DNA: TGTGCCAGCAGTCCTCGAGGACCTTTTTCCTACGAGCAGTACTTC; CDR3 protein: CASSPRGPFSYEQYF
clone size: NA; V gene: TRBV11-2; J gene: TRBJ2-6; D gene: TRBD1; CDR3 DNA: TGTGCCAGCAGCTCCACACTAACAGGGGGAAACCTCTCTGGGGCCAACGTCCTGACTTTC; CDR3 protein: CASSSTLTGGNLSGANVLTF
clone size: NA; V gene: TRBV5-1; J gene: TRBJ1-1; D gene: NA; CDR3 DNA: TGCGCCAGCAGACCGTGGCCTCAGGACACTGAAGCTTTCTTT; CDR3 protein: CASRPWPQDTEAFF
clone size: NA; V gene: TRBV13; J gene: TRBJ2-5; D gene: NA; CDR3 DNA: TGTGCCAGCAGCCCTCGGGACTGGAAAGAGACCCAGTACTTC; CDR3 protein: CASSPRDWKETQYF
clone size: NA; V gene: TRBV27; J gene: TRBJ1-2; D gene: NA; CDR3 DNA: TGTGCCAGCAGTTTATCCGAAGGGGGTAACCCTCATGGCTACACCTTC; CDR3 protein: CASSLSEGGNPHGYTF
clone size: many; V gene: TRBV5-1; J gene: TRBJ1-1; D gene: NA; CDR3 DNA: TGCGCCAGCAGCCCGGGTTTAGAGAACACTGAAGCTTTCTTT; CDR3 protein: CASSPGLENTEAFF
clone size: few; V gene: TRBV12-3/TRBV12-4; J gene: TRBJ2-7; D gene: TRBD2; CDR3 DNA: TGTGCCAGCAGCCCGTTCCTAGCGGGAGCTTACGAGCAGTACTTC; CDR3 protein: CASSPFLAGAYEQYF
clone size: few; V gene: TRBV4-1; J gene: TRBJ1-5; D gene: NA; CDR3 DNA: TGCGCCAGCAGCCAAGATGGATGGGGGGGAGATCAGCCCCAGCATTTT; CDR3 protein: CASSQDGWGGDQPQHF
clone size: NA; V gene: TRBV6-5; J gene: TRBJ2-3; D gene: TRBD2; CDR3 DNA: TGTGCCAGCAGTTACTGGCTAGCGGGGGGTCCCGCAGATACGCAGTATTTT; CDR3 protein: CASSYWLAGGPADTQYF
clone size: few; V gene: TRBV5-1; J gene: TRBJ2-7; D gene: NA; CDR3 DNA: TGCGCCAGCAGCTTTCTGAGGCCTTACTACGAGCAGTACTTC; CDR3 protein: CASSFLRPYYEQYF
clone size: once; V gene: TRBV27; J gene: TRBJ2-1; D gene: NA; CDR3 DNA: TGTGCCAGCAGTTTATCGGGCGGAGAGGAAGCCTACAATGAGCAGTTCTTC; CDR3 protein: CASSLSGGEEAYNEQFF
clone size: few; V gene: TRBV25-1; J gene: TRBJ1-2; D gene: NA; CDR3 DNA: TGTGCCAGCCACACCAATAACGGGAACTATGGCTACACCTTC; CDR3 protein: CASHTNNGNYGYTF
clone size: many; V gene: TRBV20-1; J gene: TRBJ2-7; D gene: NA; CDR3 DNA: TGCAGTGCTAGAGATACATGGGAGTCGGAGCAGTACTTC; CDR3 protein: CSARDTWESEQYF